The subject of this entry is one T cell receptor (beta chain). Its target is unknown. TCRdb's table, derived via immunoSEQ multiplex PCR, lists solely in-frame clones and lacks some. The top ten hold around 2.5% of the sample, which has 53,000 or so clones, approximately 75% seen once. This sample stems from a study of OX40 agonist ivuxolimab in advanced cancers. The wider study: Allowance was made for prior anti-PD-1, anti-PD-L1 or anti-CTLA-4 therapy, and about 37% had some.

The CDR3 length is 13 residues. CDR1 is SGHRS, CDR2 YFSETQ, per germline. V was trimmed by 5 bases and J by 2 bases, leaving 11 bases between them. Study findings and constraints: The 0.1-3.0 mg/kg partial responders had among the lowest clonal expansion. Among expanded peripheral T cells, antigen specificity went undetermined. Among T cells, CD8+ cells averaged more expanded clones than CD4+ cells.

This sample comprised CD4+ or CD8+ T cells sorted from blood, obtained in a trial of the OX40 agonist ivuxolimab. The TCR comes from an adult with an advanced solid tumor such as melanoma, head and neck, liver or kidney cancer. The rearrangement joins TRBV5-1 to TRBJ2-7; a possible D gene is TRBD2 (5 bases). The CDR3 is CASSVEAPYEQYF. The CDR3 DNA reads as TGCGCCAGCAGTGTGGAGGCCCCCTACGAGCAGTACTTC.